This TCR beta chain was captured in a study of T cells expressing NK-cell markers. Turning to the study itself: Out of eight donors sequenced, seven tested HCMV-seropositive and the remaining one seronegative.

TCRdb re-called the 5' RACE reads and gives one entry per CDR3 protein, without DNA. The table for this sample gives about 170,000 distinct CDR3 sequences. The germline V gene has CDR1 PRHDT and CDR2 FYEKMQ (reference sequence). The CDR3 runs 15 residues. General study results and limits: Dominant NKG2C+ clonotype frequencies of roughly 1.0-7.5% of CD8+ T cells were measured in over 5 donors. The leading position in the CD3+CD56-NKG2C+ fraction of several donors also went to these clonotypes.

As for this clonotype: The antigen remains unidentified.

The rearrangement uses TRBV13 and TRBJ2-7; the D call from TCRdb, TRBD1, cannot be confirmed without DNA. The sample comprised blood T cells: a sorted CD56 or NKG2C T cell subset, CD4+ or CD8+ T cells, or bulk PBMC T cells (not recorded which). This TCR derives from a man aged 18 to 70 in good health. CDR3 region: CASSFSGQGMGEQYF. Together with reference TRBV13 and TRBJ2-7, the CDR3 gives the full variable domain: AAGVIQSPRHLIKEKRETATLKCYPIPRHDTVYWYQQGPGQDPQFLISFYEKMQSDKGSIPDRFSAQQFSDYHSELNMSSLELGDSALYFCASSFSGQGMGEQYFGPGTRLTVT.